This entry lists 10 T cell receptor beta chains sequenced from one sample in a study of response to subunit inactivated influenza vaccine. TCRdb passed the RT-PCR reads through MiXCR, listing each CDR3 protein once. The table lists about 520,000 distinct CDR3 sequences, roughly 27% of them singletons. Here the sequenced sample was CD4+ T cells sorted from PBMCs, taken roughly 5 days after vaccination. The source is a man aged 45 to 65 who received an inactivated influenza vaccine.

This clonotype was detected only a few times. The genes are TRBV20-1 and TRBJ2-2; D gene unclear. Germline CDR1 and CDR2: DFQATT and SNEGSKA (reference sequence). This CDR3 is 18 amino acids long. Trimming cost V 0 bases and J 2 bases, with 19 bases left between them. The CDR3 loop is CSARDAKNRRFNTGELFF. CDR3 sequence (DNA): TGCAGTGCTAGAGATGCCAAGAACCGGAGATTTAACACCGGGGAGCTGTTTTTT.

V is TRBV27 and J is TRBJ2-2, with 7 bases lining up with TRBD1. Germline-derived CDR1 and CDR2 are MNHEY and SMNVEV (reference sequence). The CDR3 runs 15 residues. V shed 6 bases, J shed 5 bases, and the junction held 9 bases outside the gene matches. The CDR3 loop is CASSPIVRGTGELFF. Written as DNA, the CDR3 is TGTGCCAGCAGCCCCATTGTCAGGGGGACCGGGGAGCTGTTTTTT.

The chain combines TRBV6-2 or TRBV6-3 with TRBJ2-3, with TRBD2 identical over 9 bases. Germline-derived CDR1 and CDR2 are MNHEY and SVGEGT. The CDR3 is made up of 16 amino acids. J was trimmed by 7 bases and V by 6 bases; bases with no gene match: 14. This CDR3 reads CASRQLAGPSRNTQYF. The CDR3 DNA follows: TGTGCCAGCAGACAACTAGCGGGTCCTTCGCGAAATACGCAGTATTTT.

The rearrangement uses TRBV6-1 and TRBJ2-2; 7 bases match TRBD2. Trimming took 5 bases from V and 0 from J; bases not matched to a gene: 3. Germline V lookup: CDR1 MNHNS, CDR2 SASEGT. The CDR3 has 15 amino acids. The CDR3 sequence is CASSTGLSNTGELFF. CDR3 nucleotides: TGTGCCAGCAGTACGGGACTATCGAACACCGGGGAGCTGTTTTTT.

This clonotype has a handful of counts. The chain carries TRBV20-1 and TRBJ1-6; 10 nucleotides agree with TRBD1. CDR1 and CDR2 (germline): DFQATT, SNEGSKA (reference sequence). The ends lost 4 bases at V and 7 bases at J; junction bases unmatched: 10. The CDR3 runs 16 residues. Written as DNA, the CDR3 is TGCAGTGCTACTACCGGGACAGGGGCAGGGAATTCACCCCTCCACTTT. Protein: CSATTGTGAGNSPLHF.

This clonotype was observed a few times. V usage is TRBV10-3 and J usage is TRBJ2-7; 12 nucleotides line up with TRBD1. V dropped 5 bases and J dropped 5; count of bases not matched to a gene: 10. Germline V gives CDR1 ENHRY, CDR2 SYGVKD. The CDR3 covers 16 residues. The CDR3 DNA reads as TGTGCCATCAGTTCTCTTGGGACAGGGGGCGGAGACGAGCAGTACTTC. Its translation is CAISSLGTGGGDEQYF.

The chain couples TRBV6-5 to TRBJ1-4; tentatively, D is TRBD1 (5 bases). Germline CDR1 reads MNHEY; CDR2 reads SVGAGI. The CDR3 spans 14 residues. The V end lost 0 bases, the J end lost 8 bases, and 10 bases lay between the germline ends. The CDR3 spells CASSYSSGPEKLFF. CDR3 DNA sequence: TGTGCCAGCAGTTACTCCTCGGGGCCCGAAAAACTGTTTTTT.

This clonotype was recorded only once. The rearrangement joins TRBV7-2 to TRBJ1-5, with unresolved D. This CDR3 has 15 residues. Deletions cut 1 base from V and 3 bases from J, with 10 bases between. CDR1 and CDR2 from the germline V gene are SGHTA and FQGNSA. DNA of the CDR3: TGTGCCAGCAGCTTAGAAGGAGGGTACAATCAGCCCCAGCATTTT. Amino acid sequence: CASSLEGGYNQPQHF.

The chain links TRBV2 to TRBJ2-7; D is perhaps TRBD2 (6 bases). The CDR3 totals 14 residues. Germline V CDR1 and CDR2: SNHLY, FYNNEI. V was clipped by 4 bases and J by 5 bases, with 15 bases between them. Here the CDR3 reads CASSVGGRLDEQYF. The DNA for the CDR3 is TGTGCCAGCAGTGTTGGGGGGAGGTTGGACGAGCAGTACTTC.

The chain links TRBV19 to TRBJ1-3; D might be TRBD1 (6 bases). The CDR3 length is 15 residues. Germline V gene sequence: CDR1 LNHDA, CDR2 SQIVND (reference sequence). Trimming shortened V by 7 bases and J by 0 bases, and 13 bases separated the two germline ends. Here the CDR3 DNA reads TGTGCCAGTACAGACGGACAGTTCTCTGGAAACACCATATATTTT. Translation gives CASTDGQFSGNTIYF.